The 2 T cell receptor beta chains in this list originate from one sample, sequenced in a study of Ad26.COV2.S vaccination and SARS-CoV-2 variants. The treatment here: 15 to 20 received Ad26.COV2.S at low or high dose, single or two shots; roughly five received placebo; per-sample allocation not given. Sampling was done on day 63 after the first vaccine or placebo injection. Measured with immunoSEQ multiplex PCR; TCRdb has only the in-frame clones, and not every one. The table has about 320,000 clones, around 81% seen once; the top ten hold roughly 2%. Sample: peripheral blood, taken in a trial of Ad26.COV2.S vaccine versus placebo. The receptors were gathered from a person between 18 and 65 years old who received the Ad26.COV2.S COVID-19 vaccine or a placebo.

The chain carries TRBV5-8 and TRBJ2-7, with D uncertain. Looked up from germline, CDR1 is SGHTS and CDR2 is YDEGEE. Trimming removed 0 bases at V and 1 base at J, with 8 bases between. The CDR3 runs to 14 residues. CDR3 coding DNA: TGTGCCAGCAGCTTGGGGGCAGCTTCCTACGAGCAGTACTTC. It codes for CASSLGAASYEQYF.

This CDR3 reads CASGLEAGYQETQYF. The CDR3 DNA reads TGTGCTAGTGGTTTGGAGGCCGGATACCAAGAGACCCAGTACTTC. The chain couples TRBV12-5 to TRBJ2-5; D is ambiguous. This CDR3 spans 15 amino acids. CDR1 LGHNT and CDR2 FRNRAP come from the germline V gene. V shed 1 base and J shed 0 bases, with 9 bases lying between them.